The T cell receptor (beta chain) under discussion was sequenced for a study of cytomegalovirus exposure and HLA in healthy donors. Whole-study results and caveats: Segments of the TCR beta V type were, in most cases, productive about 87% or about 30% of the time in an earlier analysis. Confirmation was obtained in vitro that a few CMV-associated chains are specific for CMV antigens.

Concerning this clone itself: No antigen is known for it.

Germline-derived CDR1 and CDR2 are MNHEY and SMNVEV (reference sequence). The V and J ends lost 6 bases and 4 bases respectively, with 16 bases between them. The CDR3 length is 14 residues. In the PCR, 60 Vbeta and 13 Jbeta primers were used. The protocol was immunoSEQ multiplex PCR, while the TCRdb copy is restricted to in-frame clones and leaves out a portion. Here the sample table reports some 200,000 clones. This chain links TRBV27 with TRBJ2-7, with a weak D call TRBD2 (6 bases). This TCR was recovered from a boy aged 5-17 years in good health and CMV-seronegative. Sequences were obtained from PBMCs. Here the CDR3 reads CASRRLGSGYEQYF. In DNA form, the CDR3 reads TGTGCCAGCAGGAGACTGGGGAGCGGGTACGAGCAGTACTTC.